These T cell receptor beta chains were read from a single sample in a study of T cell responses to AZD1222 COVID-19 vaccine. Assay: immunoSEQ multiplex PCR; the TCRdb copy retains only in-frame clones and omits some. The sample carries over 150,000 clones, 85% to 90% recorded once. The material sequenced was peripheral blood, taken on day 0 of AZD1222 vaccination. The receptors here all came from an adult in good health. Each CDR3 is given with its conserved first and last residue. The order of the fields is J gene, clone size, V gene, D gene, CDR3 DNA, CDR3 protein. A D gene is named only where the DNA matches it firmly. Where a row states a size, it is once, few, many or the class of an expanded clone; other rows omit it.

>TRBJ2-1|NA|TRBV6-2/TRBV6-3|NA
TGTGCCAGCAGCCGTACTAGGTATGAGCAGTTCTTC
CASSRTRYEQFF
>TRBJ1-1|once|TRBV9|NA
TGTGCCAGCAGCGTAGACAGGGATACTGAAGCTTTCTTT
CASSVDRDTEAFF
>TRBJ1-6|NA|TRBV28|NA
TGTGCCAGCAGTTTAAGGTTTTTCTTAATTTCACCCCTCCACTTT
CASSLRFFLISPLHF
>TRBJ1-2|once|TRBV30|NA
TGTGCCTGGACCCGGCCCCGTCTACAGGGTGGCTATGGCTACACCTTC
CAWTRPRLQGGYGYTF
>TRBJ2-1|NA|TRBV7-9|TRBD2
TGTGCCAGCAGCTTAGGAATGGCGGGAGGCTACAATGAGCAGTTCTTC
CASSLGMAGGYNEQFF
>TRBJ1-1|NA|TRBV25-1|NA
TGTGCCAGCAGTGAATTTGAAGAAATTTACACTGAAGCTTTCTTT
CASSEFEEIYTEAFF
>TRBJ2-3|NA|TRBV29-1|TRBD2
TGCAGCGCCGCTGAGAGCGGGAGAGCAGATACGCAGTATTTT
CSAAESGRADTQYF
>TRBJ1-5|NA|TRBV11-2|NA
TGTGCCAGCAGCCCCGGAGTAGGGGTAGGGCAGCCCCAGCATTTT
CASSPGVGVGQPQHF
>TRBJ2-2|NA|TRBV6-6|NA
TGTGCCAGCGGCGGCGGGTGGAACACCGGGGAGCTGTTTTTT
CASGGGWNTGELFF
>TRBJ2-7|NA|TRBV28|TRBD2
TGTGCCAGCACTCCGTGGGGCGCGGGGGACCACTACGAGCAGTACTTC
CASTPWGAGDHYEQYF
>TRBJ1-6|NA|TRBV7-2|NA
TGTGCCAGCAGCCAAACCCCCGGGGGCAATTCACCCCTCCACTTT
CASSQTPGGNSPLHF
>TRBJ2-5|once|TRBV19|TRBD2
TGTGCCAGTAGCACTAGCGGGGGCCAAGAGACCCAGTACTTC
CASSTSGGQETQYF
>TRBJ1-1|NA|TRBV24-1|NA
TGTGCCACCGTGGGCGCGGGGGGGACTGAAGCTTTCTTT
CATVGAGGTEAFF
>TRBJ2-5|NA|TRBV7-3|NA
TGTGCCAGCAGCTTAACGGCAGGGCGAGGGGAGACCCAGTACTTC
CASSLTAGRGETQYF
>TRBJ1-1|NA|TRBV6-5|NA
TGTGCCAGCACTCACTTTAGTGGGTCGAACACTGAAGCTTTCTTT
CASTHFSGSNTEAFF
>TRBJ1-2|NA|TRBV6-1|NA
TGTGCCAGCAGTGAAGCGGGGGACGGGTTGGGCTACACCTTC
CASSEAGDGLGYTF
>TRBJ1-5|NA|TRBV14|NA
TGTGCCAGCAGCCTCCAGACACGAGCACCCCAGCATTTT
CASSLQTRAPQHF
>TRBJ1-2|NA|TRBV2|NA
TGTGCCAGCAGTGAATTGGCGGGGGCTGGTTATGGCTACACCTTC
CASSELAGAGYGYTF
>TRBJ1-1|NA|TRBV7-2|NA
TGTGCCAGCAGCTTAGGCCGGGCTAACACTGAAGCTTTCTTT
CASSLGRANTEAFF
>TRBJ1-2|NA|TRBV19|NA
TGTGCCAGTAGTAACTCTAACTATGGCTACACCTTC
CASSNSNYGYTF
>TRBJ1-1|NA|TRBV10-3|NA
TGTGCCATCAGCCGCAGGGAAGGCACTGAAGCTTTCTTT
CAISRREGTEAFF
>TRBJ2-2|NA|TRBV10-3|TRBD2
TGTGCCATCAGTCATAGCGGGGTAAACACCGGGGAGCTGTTTTTT
CAISHSGVNTGELFF
>TRBJ1-2|NA|TRBV6-5|NA
TGTGCCAGCAGGCGGAAGAGTGGGGGCCTCGGGGGCTACACCTTC
CASRRKSGGLGGYTF
>TRBJ1-5|NA|TRBV6-5|NA
TGTGCCAGCAGTTACTCGGGGGGCAATCAGCCCCAGCATTTT
CASSYSGGNQPQHF
>TRBJ2-7|once|TRBV4-1|TRBD1
TGCGCCAGCAGCCAGGCTGGGACAGGCTACGAGCAGTACTTC
CASSQAGTGYEQYF
>TRBJ1-4|NA|TRBV5-1|TRBD1
TGCGCCAGCAGCTTGGGAGGGGGCTCAGCACTGTTTTTT
CASSLGGGSALFF
>TRBJ2-2|NA|TRBV9|NA
TGTGCCAGCAGCGTAGAAGAAAGGCGGTTCGACACCGGGGAGCTGTTTTTT
CASSVEERRFDTGELFF
>TRBJ2-1|NA|TRBV6-8|NA
TGTGCCAGCAAGTTCTCGACAGGTAGTAATGAGCAGTTCTTC
CASKFSTGSNEQFF
>TRBJ1-2|NA|TRBV4-3|NA
TGCGCCAGCAGCCCCCCTGGCGGCCGGAACTATGGCTACACCTTC
CASSPPGGRNYGYTF
>TRBJ2-3|NA|TRBV6-2/TRBV6-3|NA
TGTGCCAGCAGTTACTCAATCCGAGACAGTGGGAAAGTATTT
CASSYSIRDSGKVF
>TRBJ1-1|once|TRBV6-1|NA
TGTGCCAGCAGTTATTCTTTGTCGGGAGCTTTCTTT
CASSYSLSGAFF
>TRBJ2-1|NA|TRBV18|NA
TGTGCCAGCTCACTATCCCGGTCCGACAATGAGCAGTTCTTC
CASSLSRSDNEQFF
>TRBJ1-1|NA|TRBV15|NA
TGTGCCACCAGCAGAGCGATAGGGTTGAACACTGAAGCTTTCTTT
CATSRAIGLNTEAFF
>TRBJ2-7|NA|TRBV7-8|NA
TGTGCCAGCAGCTTAGCGCCCCGGGTCTACGAGCAGTACTTC
CASSLAPRVYEQYF
>TRBJ1-4|NA|TRBV12-5|TRBD1
TGTGCTAGTGGTCCGGGGGACAGTTCTAATGAAAAACTGTTTTTT
CASGPGDSSNEKLFF
>TRBJ1-2|NA|TRBV27|TRBD1
TGTGCCAGCAGTTCCCAGACAGGGACTAACTATGGCTACACCTTC
CASSSQTGTNYGYTF
>TRBJ2-3|NA|TRBV5-4|NA
TGTGCCAGCAGCTCTACCACAGATACGCAGTATTTT
CASSSTTDTQYF
>TRBJ2-1|NA|TRBV5-1|NA
TGCGCCAGCAGCTTGGCCGGTAGACTTTTAGATGAGCAGTTCTTC
CASSLAGRLLDEQFF
>TRBJ1-2|NA|TRBV3-1/TRBV3-2|TRBD1
TGTGCCAGCAGCCAAGATCAGGGACAGGGAAGTGGCTACACCTTC
CASSQDQGQGSGYTF
>TRBJ2-3|NA|TRBV7-2|TRBD1
TGTGCCAGCAGCCTCGACAGGGGGATCACAGATACGCAGTATTTT
CASSLDRGITDTQYF
>TRBJ1-1|NA|TRBV18|NA
TGTGCCAGCTCACCCCGGGACGGTACTGAAGCTTTCTTT
CASSPRDGTEAFF
>TRBJ1-2|NA|TRBV28|NA
TGTGCCAGCAGTTTCTTAGGAGCGACGGAGGGCTACACCTTC
CASSFLGATEGYTF
>TRBJ1-6|NA|TRBV5-1|NA
TGCGCCAGCAGCTTGGTCCCGAAATCACCCCTCCACTTT
CASSLVPKSPLHF
>TRBJ2-3|NA|TRBV6-2/TRBV6-3|TRBD2
TGTGCCAGCAGTCCCCCTAGCGGGGGGAGACCAGATACGCAGTATTTT
CASSPPSGGRPDTQYF
>TRBJ2-3|NA|TRBV27|TRBD2
TGTGCCAGCAGGCCTACTAGCGGGGGGGCCTTCACAGATACGCAGTATTTT
CASRPTSGGAFTDTQYF
>TRBJ1-6|NA|TRBV14|NA
TGTGCCAGCACCCGAGAGCCGCCCCTCCACTTT
CASTREPPLHF
>TRBJ1-5|NA|TRBV7-2|TRBD1
TGTGCCAGCAACCCTGGGACAGAAGATCAGCCCCAGCATTTT
CASNPGTEDQPQHF
>TRBJ1-5|NA|TRBV11-2|NA
TGTGCCAGCAGGGGCCCCGGGGATCAGGGCGGGCAGCCCCAGCATTTT
CASRGPGDQGGQPQHF
>TRBJ2-3|NA|TRBV28|TRBD2
TGTGCCAGCAGTTTATCGGGAGGATCCGATACGCAGTATTTT
CASSLSGGSDTQYF
>TRBJ2-7|once|TRBV13|TRBD1
TGTGCCAGCAGCTTAAGGGACAGCCCCTACGAGCAGTACTTC
CASSLRDSPYEQYF
>TRBJ2-7|NA|TRBV6-1|TRBD2
TGTGCCAGCAGTGCGACTGTACGACTAGCGGGGGGAATGACCTACGAGCAGTACTTC
CASSATVRLAGGMTYEQYF
>TRBJ2-1|NA|TRBV5-1|NA
TGCGCCAGCAGGATCACTACGCAGGGTGTCGAGCAGTTCTTC
CASRITTQGVEQFF
>TRBJ1-3|NA|TRBV6-5|NA
TGTGCCAGCAGCCACCCTGGCAGGGATTTCAACACCATATATTTT
CASSHPGRDFNTIYF
>TRBJ2-7|NA|TRBV4-1|NA
TGCGCCAGCAGCCAAGATAGGGGTGGGACTTCCTCCTACGAGCAGTACTTC
CASSQDRGGTSSYEQYF
>TRBJ2-7|NA|TRBV5-4|NA
TGTGCCAGCAGCTTGGGGCCGGGACTCTCCTACGAGCAGTACTTC
CASSLGPGLSYEQYF
>TRBJ1-6|NA|TRBV11-2|NA
TGTGCGACTAGGGAAATAGGGGAGGGGAATTCACCCCTCCACTTT
CATREIGEGNSPLHF
>TRBJ1-5|NA|TRBV27|NA
TGTGCCAGCAGTTTATATATCGGCGTCCGCCCCCAGCATTTT
CASSLYIGVRPQHF
>TRBJ1-6|NA|TRBV7-6|TRBD1
TGTGCCAGCAGCTTGGACAGGGGGATTATATCACCCCTCCACTTT
CASSLDRGIISPLHF
>TRBJ1-5|NA|TRBV19|NA
TGTGCCAGTAGTATTAATCCAGGGGTCTCGAATCAGCCCCAGCATTTT
CASSINPGVSNQPQHF
>TRBJ2-3|once|TRBV5-4|TRBD2
TGTGCCAGCAGCTTAAGCGGGGGGGCAGCTACGCAGTATTTT
CASSLSGGAATQYF